The 3 T cell receptor beta chains in this list originate from one sample, sequenced in a study of blood T cell dynamics during melanoma immunotherapy. Specified time point: pre-treatment baseline. Only in-frame clones appear in the TCRdb table, and some are missing; sequencing was by immunoSEQ multiplex PCR. The sample contains around 10,000 clones, 83% of which appear only once. The sample was blood, taken from a patient treated with checkpoint blockade. Source of these receptors: a human donor with melanoma.

The chain is built from TRBV4-2 and TRBJ1-3; no definite D call. From germline, CDR1 is LGHNA and CDR2 YNFKEQ. The length of the CDR3 is 16 residues. Trimming shortened V by 5 bases and J by 2 bases, and 16 bases separated the two germline ends. The CDR3 here is CASSEVLSRTGNTIYF. The CDR3 coding sequence is TGTGCCAGCAGCGAAGTCTTATCCAGAACTGGAAACACCATATATTTT.

The rearrangement joins TRBV11-2 to TRBJ2-5; 7 bases are shared with TRBD1. CDR3 length: 14 residues. CDR1 is SGHAT, CDR2 FQNNGV, per germline. V shed 5 bases and J 2 bases; nucleotides not matched to a gene: 5. The chain's CDR3 is CASSPRDRQETQYF. CDR3 in DNA: TGTGCCAGCAGCCCCCGGGACAGACAAGAGACCCAGTACTTC.

The V gene is TRBV5-1, the J gene TRBJ1-1, with D perhaps matching TRBD1 (5 bases). This CDR3 comprises 15 residues. Trimming took 5 bases from V and 0 from J, leaving 14 bases between them. The germline V gene encodes CDR1 SGHRS and CDR2 YFSETQ. The CDR3, as DNA: TGCGCCAGCAGTTTGCTGGACATTGTGAACACTGAAGCTTTCTTT. Encoded protein: CASSLLDIVNTEAFF.